These 4 T cell receptor beta chains came from one sample sequenced in a study of response to subunit inactivated influenza vaccine. TCRdb fed the RT-PCR reads into MiXCR, producing one record per CDR3 protein. The profile shows around 530,000 distinct CDR3 sequences, 10% to 15% of them singletons. The sequencing here drew on PBMCs from blood, taken on the day of vaccination. These receptor sequences come from a man in his fifties or sixties who received an inactivated influenza vaccine.

This clonotype was seen ten or more times. The genes are TRBV12-3 or TRBV12-4 and TRBJ1-1; 7 bases align to TRBD1. CDR3 length: 14 amino acids. The trim removed 7 bases at V and 0 bases at J, leaving 5 bases unmatched. The CDR3 coding sequence is TGTGCCAGCACCTTAGGGACAGTGAACACTGAAGCTTTCTTT. Translation gives CASTLGTVNTEAFF.

This clonotype was observed at least ten times. The chain has TRBV4-3 and TRBJ1-1; the D is unclear. V dropped 2 bases and J dropped 1 base, with 5 bases sitting between them. CDR3 length: 13 residues. Germline CDR1 is LGHNA and CDR2 is YSLEER. This CDR3 reads CASSQFRNTEAFF. The CDR3 nucleotides read TGCGCCAGCAGCCAATTCCGGAACACTGAAGCTTTCTTT.

This clonotype came up a few times. This chain connects TRBV6-1 to TRBJ2-1; 8 nucleotides agree with TRBD1. CDR1 and CDR2 (germline): MNHNS, SASEGT. The CDR3 consists of 15 residues. Trimming removed 5 bases from V and 6 bases from J; junction bases left unmatched: 9. CDR3 bases: TGTGCCAGCAGTATCTTCGTAGGACAGGGCAATGAGCAGTTCTTC. The encoded protein is CASSIFVGQGNEQFF.

This clonotype was detected ten times or more. The chain employs TRBV7-9 and TRBJ2-3; 16 bases map to TRBD2. The CDR3 runs 15 residues. The ends lost 5 bases at V and 6 bases at J; junction bases unmatched: 2. Per the germline V gene, CDR1 is SEHNR and CDR2 is FQNEAQ (reference sequence). CDR3 bases: TGTGCCAGCAGCCCGGGACTAGCGGGAGGGGATACGCAGTATTTT. Amino acids: CASSPGLAGGDTQYF.